The 4 T cell receptor beta chains listed next were all sequenced from one sample in a study of shared T cell receptors in the human thymus. Measured with immunoSEQ multiplex PCR; TCRdb has only the in-frame clones, and not every one. The sample holds some 700,000 clones, 88% seen once. These data were also filed under a second study, of human thymus T cells.

The material sequenced was thymocytes. The source of these receptors is a boy younger than two with a congenital heart defect.

This clone occurred once. The chain combines TRBV4-2 with TRBJ2-1; 8 bases fit TRBD1. This CDR3 is 17 amino acids long. CDR1 LGHNA and CDR2 YNFKEQ come from the germline V gene. V gave up 2 bases and J gave up 7 bases; unmatched junction bases: 13. This CDR3 reads CASSQLPDQGARNEQFF. CDR3 DNA sequence: TGTGCCAGCAGCCAACTCCCTGACCAGGGGGCGAGGAATGAGCAGTTCTTC.

This chain uses TRBV10-3 with TRBJ1-3; no clear D. Germline values: CDR1 ENHRY, CDR2 SYGVKD. The CDR3 length is 16 residues. V lost 6 bases, J lost 0 bases, and 15 bases lay in between. The CDR3 loop reads CAIRKSSPYSGNTIYF. The CDR3 DNA follows: TGTGCCATCAGAAAATCCTCCCCCTACTCTGGAAACACCATATATTTT.

The chain has TRBV5-6 and TRBJ2-1; weak D call: TRBD1 (6 bases). The CDR3 sequence is 9 residues long. Per germline, CDR1 SGHDT and CDR2 YYEEEE. Trimming took off 6 bases at V and 15 bases at J, with 10 bases between the two ends. CDR3 sequence reads: CASTHRAFF. CDR3 in DNA: TGTGCCAGCACGCACAGGGCGTTCTTC.

This rearrangement joins TRBV6-1 to TRBJ2-7; tentative D call: TRBD2 (5 bases). The germline gives CDR1 MNHNS, CDR2 SASEGT. The CDR3 consists of 14 residues. Deletions cut 6 bases from V and 2 bases from J, with 14 bases between. DNA for the CDR3: TGTGCCAGCAGGCCTGCTAGCCGACCCTACGAGCAGTACTTC. This sequence encodes CASRPASRPYEQYF.